A selection of T cell receptor beta chains follows, all from one sample in a study of beta chain features in type 1 diabetes. TCRdb's copy holds only in-frame clones and misses some; the assay was immunoSEQ multiplex PCR. The sample contains roughly 230,000 clones, roughly 9.6% of which appear only once. The sequenced sample was naive CD4+ T cells from blood. Source of these receptors: a woman aged 18-29 years in good health. CDR3s include the opening cysteine and the closing phenylalanine or tryptophan. A D gene is named only where the DNA matches it firmly. Size is omitted from some rows. Given values are once, few, many or a class for expanded clones.

J: TRBJ2-4
D: NA
V: TRBV7-2
size: many
CDR3: CASSLVPGNIQYF
DNA: TGTGCCAGCAGCTTAGTCCCAGGAAACATTCAGTACTTC

J: TRBJ1-2
D: NA
V: TRBV5-5
size: few
CDR3: CASSLDGASNYGYTF
DNA: TGTGCCAGCAGCTTGGATGGGGCTTCTAACTATGGCTACACCTTC

J: TRBJ2-3
D: NA
V: TRBV10-3
size: NA
CDR3: CAISVADTQYF
DNA: TGTGCCATCAGTGTAGCGGATACGCAGTATTTT

J: TRBJ2-3
D: NA
V: TRBV2
size: NA
CDR3: CASSQFRQSTDTQYF
DNA: TGTGCCAGCAGTCAGTTCCGCCAGAGCACAGATACGCAGTATTTT

J: TRBJ1-6
D: TRBD1
V: TRBV5-4
size: NA
CDR3: CASSWDRGYNSPLHF
DNA: TGTGCCAGCAGCTGGGACAGGGGGTATAATTCACCCCTCCACTTT

J: TRBJ1-3
D: NA
V: TRBV13
size: NA
CDR3: CASRIGQSRNTIYF
DNA: TGTGCCAGCAGGATCGGACAGTCGAGAAACACCATATATTTT

J: TRBJ1-2
D: NA
V: TRBV18
size: NA
CDR3: CASSYDRRANGYTF
DNA: TGTGCCAGCTCGTATGACAGAAGGGCTAATGGCTACACCTTC

J: TRBJ2-3
D: TRBD1
V: TRBV19
size: NA
CDR3: CASKTGQGITDTQYF
DNA: TGTGCCAGTAAGACCGGACAGGGGATCACAGATACGCAGTATTTT

J: TRBJ2-7
D: NA
V: TRBV7-6
size: NA
CDR3: CASSLGAGLARQYF
DNA: TGTGCCAGCAGCTTAGGGGCAGGCCTAGCGAGGCAGTACTTC

J: TRBJ2-1
D: TRBD2
V: TRBV5-1
size: NA
CDR3: CASSLIAGGPPYNEQFF
DNA: TGCGCCAGCAGCTTAATAGCGGGAGGGCCACCCTACAATGAGCAGTTCTTC

J: TRBJ1-6
D: NA
V: TRBV19
size: NA
CDR3: CASSITGQGIWNSPLHF
DNA: TGTGCCAGTAGTATAACGGGCCAGGGGATATGGAATTCACCCCTCCACTTT

J: TRBJ1-1
D: NA
V: TRBV5-4
size: few
CDR3: CASSLATRGTEAFF
DNA: TGTGCCAGCAGCTTGGCGACTCGGGGGACTGAAGCTTTCTTT

J: TRBJ1-2
D: TRBD1
V: TRBV25-1
size: few
CDR3: CASSEMTGGPYGYTF
DNA: TGTGCCAGCAGTGAAATGACAGGGGGACCCTATGGCTACACCTTC

J: TRBJ2-1
D: NA
V: TRBV14
size: few
CDR3: CASSQSRGVLYNEQFF
DNA: TGTGCCAGCAGCCAGTCAAGGGGTGTCCTCTACAATGAGCAGTTCTTC

J: TRBJ2-7
D: NA
V: TRBV19
size: NA
CDR3: CASSTLDRYEQYF
DNA: TGTGCCAGTAGTACCCTAGACAGGTACGAGCAGTACTTC

J: TRBJ1-5
D: NA
V: TRBV29-1
size: NA
CDR3: CSVGGRNQPQHF
DNA: TGCAGCGTTGGGGGCCGCAATCAGCCCCAGCATTTT

J: TRBJ2-1
D: TRBD2
V: TRBV4-2
size: NA
CDR3: CASSQQLAGGLYDEQFF
DNA: TGTGCCAGCAGCCAACAACTAGCGGGAGGATTATACGATGAGCAGTTCTTC

J: TRBJ1-5
D: NA
V: TRBV11-2
size: NA
CDR3: CASSRREGLNQPQHF
DNA: TGTGCCAGCAGCCGTAGGGAGGGTCTCAATCAGCCCCAGCATTTT

J: TRBJ2-3
D: NA
V: TRBV19
size: NA
CDR3: CASSPSLDTQYF
DNA: TGTGCCAGTAGCCCGTCTCTGGATACGCAGTATTTT

J: TRBJ2-1
D: NA
V: TRBV7-6
size: few
CDR3: CASSSSLREAGQFF
DNA: TGTGCCAGCAGCTCCTCCCTCAGGGAGGCCGGGCAGTTCTTC

J: TRBJ1-6
D: TRBD1
V: TRBV29-1
size: NA
CDR3: CSVRFDRVNSPLHF
DNA: TGCAGCGTTAGGTTTGACAGGGTGAATTCACCCCTCCACTTT

J: TRBJ2-6
D: NA
V: TRBV15
size: NA
CDR3: CATSRAGYKSSGANVLTF
DNA: TGTGCCACCAGCAGAGCGGGATATAAGAGCTCTGGGGCCAACGTCCTGACTTTC

J: TRBJ1-5
D: TRBD1
V: TRBV9
size: few
CDR3: CASSVGGTGPQHF
DNA: TGTGCCAGCAGCGTAGGGGGGACAGGGCCCCAGCATTTT

J: TRBJ2-2
D: NA
V: TRBV5-4
size: few
CDR3: CASSLGSGTGELFF
DNA: TGTGCCAGCAGCTTGGGTTCCGGGACCGGGGAGCTGTTTTTT

J: TRBJ1-1
D: TRBD1
V: TRBV18
size: few
CDR3: CASSPTGDWDTEAFF
DNA: TGTGCCAGCTCACCAACAGGGGACTGGGACACTGAAGCTTTCTTT

J: TRBJ1-2
D: NA
V: TRBV6-6
size: NA
CDR3: CASSTPGGLGYTF
DNA: TGTGCCAGCAGTACCCCCGGGGGACTAGGCTACACCTTC

J: TRBJ2-1
D: TRBD2
V: TRBV5-1
size: few
CDR3: CASSYISGGNEQFF
DNA: TGCGCCAGCAGCTATATTAGCGGGGGGAATGAGCAGTTCTTC

J: TRBJ2-4
D: TRBD1
V: TRBV27
size: NA
CDR3: CASSRQGTLDIQYF
DNA: TGTGCCAGCAGTCGACAGGGTACGTTGGACATTCAGTACTTC

J: TRBJ1-2
D: NA
V: TRBV7-9
size: few
CDR3: CASSPPVGRHYGYTF
DNA: TGTGCCAGCAGCCCTCCGGTGGGGCGCCACTATGGCTACACCTTC

J: TRBJ1-2
D: TRBD1
V: TRBV30
size: few
CDR3: CAWRAMGTGHGYTF
DNA: TGTGCCTGGAGGGCAATGGGGACAGGGCACGGCTACACCTTC

J: TRBJ1-2
D: TRBD1
V: TRBV5-8
size: few
CDR3: CATNRDREDGYTF
DNA: TGTGCCACCAACCGGGACAGGGAGGATGGCTACACCTTC

J: TRBJ1-2
D: TRBD1
V: TRBV5-4
size: NA
CDR3: CASSLGQGGSYGYTF
DNA: TGTGCCAGCAGCTTGGGACAGGGGGGCAGCTATGGCTACACCTTC

J: TRBJ1-4
D: NA
V: TRBV19
size: NA
CDR3: CASTSTGTNEKLFF
DNA: TGTGCCAGCACATCTACGGGGACTAATGAAAAACTGTTTTTT

J: TRBJ2-7
D: TRBD1
V: TRBV6-5
size: NA
CDR3: CASSYMTGDRWGEQYF
DNA: TGTGCCAGCAGTTACATGACAGGGGACCGCTGGGGCGAGCAGTACTTC

J: TRBJ2-1
D: TRBD2
V: TRBV5-1
size: NA
CDR3: CASALMGSGTAEQFF
DNA: TGCGCCAGCGCCCTGATGGGTAGCGGGACCGCTGAGCAGTTCTTC

J: TRBJ2-7
D: NA
V: TRBV27
size: few
CDR3: CASTRARGGGTYEQYF
DNA: TGTGCCAGCACCCGAGCGAGGGGGGGAGGCACCTACGAGCAGTACTTC

J: TRBJ2-3
D: TRBD2
V: TRBV6-1
size: few
CDR3: CASIEVSGSTDTQYF
DNA: TGTGCCAGCATCGAAGTTAGCGGGAGTACAGATACGCAGTATTTT

J: TRBJ1-2
D: NA
V: TRBV6-6
size: NA
CDR3: CASSYSTGREGYGYTF
DNA: TGTGCCAGCAGTTACTCTACCGGCAGGGAAGGCTATGGCTACACCTTC

J: TRBJ1-1
D: TRBD1
V: TRBV30
size: few
CDR3: CAWRRQGGYAEAFF
DNA: TGTGCCTGGAGGCGACAGGGCGGTTATGCTGAAGCTTTCTTT

J: TRBJ1-1
D: NA
V: TRBV15
size: NA
CDR3: CATSSQGSEAFF
DNA: TGTGCCACCAGCAGTCAGGGGTCTGAAGCTTTCTTT

J: TRBJ2-2
D: NA
V: TRBV2
size: few
CDR3: CASSGDTGELFF
DNA: TGTGCCAGCTCGGGGGACACCGGGGAGCTGTTTTTT

J: TRBJ2-7
D: TRBD1
V: TRBV7-8
size: NA
CDR3: CASSLQGYYEQYF
DNA: TGTGCCAGCAGCCTACAGGGGTATTACGAGCAGTACTTC

J: TRBJ2-5
D: NA
V: TRBV6-5
size: few
CDR3: CASSHPRGETQYF
DNA: TGTGCCAGCAGCCACCCGCGGGGTGAGACCCAGTACTTC

J: TRBJ2-2
D: TRBD2
V: TRBV30
size: NA
CDR3: CAWSSSGNTGELFF
DNA: TGTGCCTGGAGTTCTAGCGGGAACACCGGGGAGCTGTTTTTT

J: TRBJ2-1
D: NA
V: TRBV29-1
size: many
CDR3: CSVATVDSYNEQFF
DNA: TGCAGCGTTGCAACAGTCGACTCCTACAATGAGCAGTTCTTC

J: TRBJ1-2
D: NA
V: TRBV6-1
size: NA
CDR3: CASSSTPMGNYGYTF
DNA: TGTGCCAGCAGTTCTACACCTATGGGCAACTATGGCTACACCTTC

J: TRBJ1-2
D: TRBD1
V: TRBV25-1
size: NA
CDR3: CASLGQGHGYTF
DNA: TGTGCCAGCCTAGGACAGGGACATGGCTACACCTTC

J: TRBJ2-5
D: TRBD1
V: TRBV18
size: few
CDR3: CASSLGQVSETQYF
DNA: TGTGCCAGCTCACTGGGACAGGTCTCAGAGACCCAGTACTTC

J: TRBJ2-7
D: NA
V: TRBV6-5
size: NA
CDR3: CASSYVADITYEQYF
DNA: TGTGCCAGCAGTTACGTGGCAGACATCACCTACGAGCAGTACTTC

J: TRBJ2-3
D: TRBD2
V: TRBV5-1
size: NA
CDR3: CASSVGLAGSADTQYF
DNA: TGCGCCAGCAGCGTCGGACTAGCGGGAAGCGCTGATACGCAGTATTTT